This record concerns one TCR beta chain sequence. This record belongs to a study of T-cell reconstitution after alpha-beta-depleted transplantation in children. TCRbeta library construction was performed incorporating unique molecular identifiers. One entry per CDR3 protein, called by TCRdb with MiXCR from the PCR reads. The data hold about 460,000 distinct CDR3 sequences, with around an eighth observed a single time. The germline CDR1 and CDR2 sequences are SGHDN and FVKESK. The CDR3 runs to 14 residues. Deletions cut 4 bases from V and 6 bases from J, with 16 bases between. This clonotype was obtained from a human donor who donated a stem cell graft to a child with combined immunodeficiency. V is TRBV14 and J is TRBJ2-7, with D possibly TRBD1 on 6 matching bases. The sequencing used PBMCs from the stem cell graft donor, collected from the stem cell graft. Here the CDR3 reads CASSPLWDTREQYF. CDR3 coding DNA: TGTGCCAGCAGCCCCTTGTGGGACACCCGCGAGCAGTACTTC.